What follows describes a single T cell receptor beta chain. This table comes from immunoSEQ multiplex PCR, and its TCRdb copy is limited to in-frame clones, with some not included. The table has around 80,000 clones, under 85% seen once. The ends were cut back, 4 bases at V and 6 bases at J, with 16 bases in the middle. Germline V gene lookup returns CDR1 SQVTM and CDR2 ANQGSEA. The CDR3 is made up of 13 amino acids. The data are from a study of radiotherapy plus CTLA-4 blockade in lung cancer. Sequencing used peripheral blood, obtained from a patient treated with radiotherapy plus ipilimumab. The chain couples TRBV29-1 to TRBJ2-7; D is possibly TRBD2 (5 bases). The clonotype comes from a human donor with non-small cell lung cancer who had stable disease on radiotherapy plus ipilimumab. For the CDR3, the DNA is TGCAGCGTTGGGGCCGCTAGCTCGTCCGAGCAGTACTTC. The encoded protein is CSVGAASSSEQYF.